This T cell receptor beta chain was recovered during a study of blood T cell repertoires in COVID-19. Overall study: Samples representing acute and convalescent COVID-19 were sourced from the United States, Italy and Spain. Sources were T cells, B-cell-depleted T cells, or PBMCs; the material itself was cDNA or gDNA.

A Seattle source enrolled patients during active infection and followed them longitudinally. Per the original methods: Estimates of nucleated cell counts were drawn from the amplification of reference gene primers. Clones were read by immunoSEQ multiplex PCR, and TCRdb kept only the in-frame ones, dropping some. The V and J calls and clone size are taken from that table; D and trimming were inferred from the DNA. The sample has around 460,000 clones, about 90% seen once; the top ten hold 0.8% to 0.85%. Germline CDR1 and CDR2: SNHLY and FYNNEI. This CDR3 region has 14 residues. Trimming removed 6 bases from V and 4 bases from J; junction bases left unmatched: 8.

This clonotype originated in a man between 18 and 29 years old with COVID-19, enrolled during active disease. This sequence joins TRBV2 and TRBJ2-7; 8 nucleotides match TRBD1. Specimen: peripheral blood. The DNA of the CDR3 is TGTGCCAGCAGCGCGAGAGGACAGGGTTACGAGCAGTACTTC. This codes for CASSARGQGYEQYF.